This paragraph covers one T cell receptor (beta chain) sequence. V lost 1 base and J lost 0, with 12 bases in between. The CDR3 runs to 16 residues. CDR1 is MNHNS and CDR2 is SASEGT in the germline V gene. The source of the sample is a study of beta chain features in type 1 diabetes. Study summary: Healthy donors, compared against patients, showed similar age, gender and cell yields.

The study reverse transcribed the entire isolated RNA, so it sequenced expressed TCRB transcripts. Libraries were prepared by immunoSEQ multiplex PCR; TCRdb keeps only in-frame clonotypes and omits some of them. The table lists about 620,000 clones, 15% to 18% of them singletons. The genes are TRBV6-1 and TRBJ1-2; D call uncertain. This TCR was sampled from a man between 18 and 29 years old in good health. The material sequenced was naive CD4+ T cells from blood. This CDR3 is CASSEVISGANYGYTF. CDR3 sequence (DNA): TGTGCCAGCAGTGAAGTCATTTCAGGAGCTAACTATGGCTACACCTTC.